This T cell receptor beta chain was recovered during a study of CD8+CD57+ T cells in acquired aplastic anemia. At the level of the study: Isolated CD4+ and CD8+ cells, once sorted, yielded DNA averaging around 3 ug. Findings and caveats of the study: No significant difference in CD8+ Simpson's diversity was found between patients and controls. Patients and controls turned out to have approximately 29 CD8+ CDR3 sequences in common.

Previously, flow cytometry had revealed CD8+CD57+ cell expansion in the patients chosen for sequencing. Germline V gene lookup returns CDR1 MNHEY and CDR2 SVGAGI. V lost 5 bases to trimming and J lost 4 bases, with 11 bases between them. The CDR3 sequence is 13 residues long. This clonotype was picked up many times. Its matching antigen is unknown. According to the study, genomic DNA was the template for TCR beta VDJ and CDR3 profiling. MiXCR, run by TCRdb on the reads, gives a single entry per CDR3 protein. This table has 150,000 to 200,000 distinct CDR3 sequences, around 45% appearing once. Sequencing was done on a sample of sorted CD4+, CD8+, or CD8+CD57+ T cells (not recorded which) from PBMCs. The TCR sequence derives from a human donor with aplastic anemia. This chain joins TRBV6-5 and TRBJ1-1; a possible D gene is TRBD1 (6 bases). The chain's CDR3 is CASSPIGGTEAFF. CDR3 sequence (DNA): TGTGCCAGCAGTCCCATAGGGGGCACTGAAGCTTTCTTT.